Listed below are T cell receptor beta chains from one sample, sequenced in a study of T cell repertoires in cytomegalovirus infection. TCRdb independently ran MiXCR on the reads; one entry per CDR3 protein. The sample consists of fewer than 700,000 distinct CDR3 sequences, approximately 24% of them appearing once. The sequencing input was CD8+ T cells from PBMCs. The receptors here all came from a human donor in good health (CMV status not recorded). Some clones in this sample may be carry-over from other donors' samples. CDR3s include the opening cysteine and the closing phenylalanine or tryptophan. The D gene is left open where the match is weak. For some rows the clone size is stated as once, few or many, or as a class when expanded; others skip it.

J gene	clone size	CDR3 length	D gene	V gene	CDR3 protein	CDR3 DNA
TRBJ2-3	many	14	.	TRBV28	CASTPLRATDTQYF	TGTGCCAGCACCCCCTTACGGGCCACAGATACGCAGTATTTT
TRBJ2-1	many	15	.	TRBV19	CASSILGAWNNEQFF	TGTGCCAGTAGTATTTTGGGGGCTTGGAACAATGAGCAGTTCTTC
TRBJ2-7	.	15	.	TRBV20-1	CSARGVDRRDYEQYF	TGCAGTGCTAGAGGGGTAGATCGACGGGATTACGAGCAGTACTTC
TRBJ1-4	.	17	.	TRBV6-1	CASSPRGRGATNEKLFF	TGTGCCAGCAGCCCCAGGGGAAGGGGAGCAACTAATGAAAAACTGTTTTTT
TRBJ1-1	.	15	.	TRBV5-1	CASSLVIGADTEAFF	TGCGCCAGCAGCTTGGTAATAGGGGCCGACACTGAAGCTTTCTTT
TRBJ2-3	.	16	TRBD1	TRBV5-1	CASTPLGQRDTDTQYF	TGCGCCAGCACCCCTCTGGGACAGCGAGACACAGATACGCAGTATTTT
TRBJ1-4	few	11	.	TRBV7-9	CAVTGSGNLFF	TGTGCGGTAACAGGTTCGGGGAACTTGTTTTTT
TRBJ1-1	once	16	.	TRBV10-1	CASSEGLGGRGTEAFF	TGCGCCAGCAGTGAGGGGCTCGGGGGGCGAGGTACTGAAGCTTTCTTT
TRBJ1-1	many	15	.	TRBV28	CASSTKRGADTEAFF	TGTGCCAGCAGTACAAAAAGGGGCGCGGACACTGAAGCTTTCTTT
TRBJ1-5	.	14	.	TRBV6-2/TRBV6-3	CASSYEREDQPQHF	TGTGCCAGCAGTTACGAGAGGGAAGATCAGCCCCAGCATTTT
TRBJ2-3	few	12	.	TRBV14	CASSLWSDTQYF	TGTGCCAGCAGCCTCTGGTCAGATACGCAGTATTTT
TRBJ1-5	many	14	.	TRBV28	CASTHTTGSQPQHF	TGTGCCAGCACCCATACCACAGGGTCTCAGCCCCAGCATTTT
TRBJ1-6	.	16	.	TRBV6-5	CASRGLGSRYNSPLHF	TGTGCCAGCAGGGGCTTGGGGTCTAGATATAATTCACCCCTCCACTTT
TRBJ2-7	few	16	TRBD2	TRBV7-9	CASSGYRGGGPYEQYF	TGTGCCAGCAGCGGTTATAGGGGCGGGGGGCCATACGAGCAGTACTTC
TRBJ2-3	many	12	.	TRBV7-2	CASSSTVDTQYF	TGTGCCAGCAGCTCCACGGTAGATACGCAGTATTTT
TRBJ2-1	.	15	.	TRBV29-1	CSVDGTGYQYNEQFF	TGCAGCGTTGATGGAACAGGGTACCAATACAATGAGCAGTTCTTC
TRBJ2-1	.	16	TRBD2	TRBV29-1	CSVEGTERGKLNEQFF	TGCAGCGTTGAAGGAACCGAGCGGGGGAAGCTCAATGAGCAGTTCTTC
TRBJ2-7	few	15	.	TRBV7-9	CASSPTAGTTYEQYF	TGTGCCAGCAGCCCTACCGCCGGGACAACCTACGAGCAGTACTTC
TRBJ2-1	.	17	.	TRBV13	CASSPGGIRESYNEQFF	TGTGCCAGCAGCCCGGGCGGAATCAGGGAATCATACAATGAGCAGTTCTTC